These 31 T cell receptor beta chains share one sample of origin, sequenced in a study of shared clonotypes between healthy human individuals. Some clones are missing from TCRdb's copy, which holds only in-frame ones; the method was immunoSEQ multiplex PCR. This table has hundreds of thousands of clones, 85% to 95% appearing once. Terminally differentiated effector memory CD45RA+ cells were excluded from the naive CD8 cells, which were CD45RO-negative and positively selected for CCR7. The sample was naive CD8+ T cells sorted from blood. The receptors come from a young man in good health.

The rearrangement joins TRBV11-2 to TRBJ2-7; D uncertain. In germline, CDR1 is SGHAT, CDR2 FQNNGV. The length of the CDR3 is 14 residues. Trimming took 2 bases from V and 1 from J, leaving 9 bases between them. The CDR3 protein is CASSLFQLSYEQYF. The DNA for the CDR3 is TGTGCCAGCAGCTTATTCCAGCTTTCCTACGAGCAGTACTTC.

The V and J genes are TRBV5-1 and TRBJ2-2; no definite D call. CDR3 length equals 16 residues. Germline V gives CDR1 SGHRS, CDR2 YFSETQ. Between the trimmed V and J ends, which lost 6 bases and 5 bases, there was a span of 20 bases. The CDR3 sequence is CASKGDGNYPTGELFF. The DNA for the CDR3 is TGCGCCAGCAAAGGAGACGGAAACTACCCTACCGGGGAGCTGTTTTTT.

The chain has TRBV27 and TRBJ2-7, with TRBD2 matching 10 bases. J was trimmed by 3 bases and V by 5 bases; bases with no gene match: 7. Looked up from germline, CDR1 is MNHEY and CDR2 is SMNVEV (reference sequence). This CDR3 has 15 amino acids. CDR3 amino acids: CASSLSASGGYEQYF. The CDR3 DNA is TGTGCCAGCAGTCTCTCTGCTAGCGGGGGCTACGAGCAGTACTTC.

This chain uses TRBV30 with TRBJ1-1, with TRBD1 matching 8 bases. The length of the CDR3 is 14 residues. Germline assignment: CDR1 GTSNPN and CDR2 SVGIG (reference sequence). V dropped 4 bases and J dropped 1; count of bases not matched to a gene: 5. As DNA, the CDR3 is TGTGCCTGGACCTCCGGGACAGGGAACACTGAAGCTTTCTTT. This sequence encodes CAWTSGTGNTEAFF.

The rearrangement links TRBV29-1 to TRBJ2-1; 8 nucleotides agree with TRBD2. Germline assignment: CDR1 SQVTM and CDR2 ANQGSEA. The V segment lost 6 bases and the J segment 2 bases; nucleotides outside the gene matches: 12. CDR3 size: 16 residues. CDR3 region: CSVGGAGEATYNEQFF. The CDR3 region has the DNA TGCAGCGTCGGAGGAGCGGGAGAGGCGACCTACAATGAGCAGTTCTTC.

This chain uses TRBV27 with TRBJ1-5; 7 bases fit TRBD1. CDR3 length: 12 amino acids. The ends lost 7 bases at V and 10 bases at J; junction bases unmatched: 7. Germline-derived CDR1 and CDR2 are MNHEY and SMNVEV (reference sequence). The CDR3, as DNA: TGTGCCAGCACCCAGGGGGGAGGACCCCAGCATTTT. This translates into CASTQGGGPQHF.

DNA for the CDR3: TGCGCCAGCAGCCAAGAGGACTCCAGAAGGTTGGGGGATGAAGCTTTCTTT. It encodes CASSQEDSRRLGDEAFF. The chain has TRBV4-3 and TRBJ1-1, with D possibly being TRBD1 (5 bases). V was pared by 0 bases and J by 7 bases, with 21 bases between. This CDR3 is 17 amino acids long. Looked up from germline, CDR1 is LGHNA and CDR2 is YSLEER.

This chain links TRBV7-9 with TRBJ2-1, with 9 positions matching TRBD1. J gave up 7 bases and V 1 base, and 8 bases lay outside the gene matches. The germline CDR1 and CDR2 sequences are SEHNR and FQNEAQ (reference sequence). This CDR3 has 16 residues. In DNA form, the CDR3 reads TGTGCCAGCAGCTTAGACGTGGACAGGGGTGGGAATGAGCAGTTCTTC. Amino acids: CASSLDVDRGGNEQFF.

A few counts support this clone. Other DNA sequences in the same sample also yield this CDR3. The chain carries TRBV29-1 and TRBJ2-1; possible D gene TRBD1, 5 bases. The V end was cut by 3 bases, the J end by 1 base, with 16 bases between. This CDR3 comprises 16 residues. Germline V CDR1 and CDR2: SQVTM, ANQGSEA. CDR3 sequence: CSVEGATGVSYNEQFF. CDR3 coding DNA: TGCAGCGTTGAGGGTGCAACAGGAGTGTCCTACAATGAGCAGTTCTTC.

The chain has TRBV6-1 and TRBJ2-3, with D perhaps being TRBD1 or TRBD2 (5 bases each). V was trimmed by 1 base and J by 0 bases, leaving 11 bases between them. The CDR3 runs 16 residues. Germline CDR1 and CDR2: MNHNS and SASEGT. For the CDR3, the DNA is TGTGCCAGCAGTGAAGACCCGGGACCAAGCACAGATACGCAGTATTTT. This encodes CASSEDPGPSTDTQYF.

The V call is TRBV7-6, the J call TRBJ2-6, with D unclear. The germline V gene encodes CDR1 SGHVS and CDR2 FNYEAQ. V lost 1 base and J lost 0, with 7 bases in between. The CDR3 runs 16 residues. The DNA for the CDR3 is TGTGCCAGCAGCTTAGACATAGCCTCTGGGGCCAACGTCCTGACTTTC. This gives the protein CASSLDIASGANVLTF. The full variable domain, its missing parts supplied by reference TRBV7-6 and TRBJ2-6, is GAGVSQSPRYKVTKRGQDVALRCDPISGHVSLYWYRQALGQGPEFLTYFNYEAQQDKSGLPNDRFSAERPEGSISTLTIQRTEQRDSAMYRCASSLDIASGANVLTFGAGSRLTVL.

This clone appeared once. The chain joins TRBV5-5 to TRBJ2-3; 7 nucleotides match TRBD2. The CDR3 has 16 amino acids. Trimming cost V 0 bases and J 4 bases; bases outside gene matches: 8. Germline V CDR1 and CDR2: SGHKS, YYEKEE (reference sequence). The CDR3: CASSLAPGLRADTQYF. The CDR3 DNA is TGTGCCAGCAGCTTGGCCCCGGGACTAAGGGCAGATACGCAGTATTTT.

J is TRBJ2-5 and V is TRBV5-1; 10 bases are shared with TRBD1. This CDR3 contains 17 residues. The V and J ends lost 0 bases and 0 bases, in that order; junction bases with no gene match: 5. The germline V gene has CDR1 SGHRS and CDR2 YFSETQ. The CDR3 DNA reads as TGCGCCAGCAGCTTGGGCCCCGGGACAGGGGACCAAGAGACCCAGTACTTC. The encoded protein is CASSLGPGTGDQETQYF.

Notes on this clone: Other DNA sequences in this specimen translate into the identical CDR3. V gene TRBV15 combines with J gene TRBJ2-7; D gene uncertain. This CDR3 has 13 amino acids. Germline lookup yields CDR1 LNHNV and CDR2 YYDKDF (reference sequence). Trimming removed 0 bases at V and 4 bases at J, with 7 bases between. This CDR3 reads CATSRDRSYEQYF. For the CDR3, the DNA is TGTGCCACCAGCAGAGACCGTTCATACGAGCAGTACTTC.

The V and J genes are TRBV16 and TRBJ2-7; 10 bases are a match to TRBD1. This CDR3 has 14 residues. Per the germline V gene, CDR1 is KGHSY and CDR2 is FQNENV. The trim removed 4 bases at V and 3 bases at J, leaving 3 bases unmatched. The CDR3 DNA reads TGTGCCAGCAGCCTTGGACAGGGGGTCTACGAGCAGTACTTC. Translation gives CASSLGQGVYEQYF.

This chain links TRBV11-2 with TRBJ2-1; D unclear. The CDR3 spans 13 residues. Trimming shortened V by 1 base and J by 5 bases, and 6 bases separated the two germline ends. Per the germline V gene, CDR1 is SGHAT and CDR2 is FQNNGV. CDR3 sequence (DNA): TGTGCCAGCAGCTTAGTTCGAAACAATGAGCAGTTCTTC. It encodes CASSLVRNNEQFF.

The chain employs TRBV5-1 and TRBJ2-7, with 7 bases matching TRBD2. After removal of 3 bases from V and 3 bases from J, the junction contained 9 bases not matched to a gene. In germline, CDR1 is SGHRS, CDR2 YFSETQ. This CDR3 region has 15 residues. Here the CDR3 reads CASSSEPSGIYEQYF. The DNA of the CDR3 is TGCGCCAGCAGCTCTGAGCCTAGCGGCATCTACGAGCAGTACTTC.

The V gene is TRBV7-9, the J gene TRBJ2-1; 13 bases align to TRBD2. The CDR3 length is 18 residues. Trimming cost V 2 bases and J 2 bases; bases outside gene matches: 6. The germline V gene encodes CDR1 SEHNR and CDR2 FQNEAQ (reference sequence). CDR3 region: CASSLTSGRAIPYNEQFF. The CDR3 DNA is TGTGCCAGCAGCTTAACTAGCGGGAGGGCCATACCCTACAATGAGCAGTTCTTC. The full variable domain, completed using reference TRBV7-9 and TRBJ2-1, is DTGVSQNPRHKITKRGQNVTFRCDPISEHNRLYWYRQTLGQGPEFLTYFQNEAQLEKSRLLSDRFSAERPKGSFSTLEIQRTEQGDSAMYLCASSLTSGRAIPYNEQFFGPGTRLTVL.

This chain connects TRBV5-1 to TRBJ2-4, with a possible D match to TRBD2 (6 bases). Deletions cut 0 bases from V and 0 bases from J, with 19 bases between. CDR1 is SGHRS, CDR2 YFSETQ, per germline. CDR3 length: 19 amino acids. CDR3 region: CASSLDGMRGVLAKNIQYF. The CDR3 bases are TGCGCCAGCAGCTTGGATGGTATGCGGGGAGTCCTAGCCAAAAACATTCAGTACTTC. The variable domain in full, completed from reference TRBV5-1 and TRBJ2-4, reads KAGVTQTPRYLIKTRGQQVTLSCSPISGHRSVSWYQQTPGQGLQFLFEYFSETQRNKGNFPGRFSGRQFSNSRSEMNVSTLELGDSALYLCASSLDGMRGVLAKNIQYFGAGTRLSVL.

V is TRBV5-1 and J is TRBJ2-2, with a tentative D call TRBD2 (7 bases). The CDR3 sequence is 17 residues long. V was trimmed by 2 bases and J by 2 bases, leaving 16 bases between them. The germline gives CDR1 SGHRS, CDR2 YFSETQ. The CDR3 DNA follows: TGCGCCAGCAGCTTCCCCCGCGGGGGACAAAACACCGGGGAGCTGTTTTTT. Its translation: CASSFPRGGQNTGELFF.

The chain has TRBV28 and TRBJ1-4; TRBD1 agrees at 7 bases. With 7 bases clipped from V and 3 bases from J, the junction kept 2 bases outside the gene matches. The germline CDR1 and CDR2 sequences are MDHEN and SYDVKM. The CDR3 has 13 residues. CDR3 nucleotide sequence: TGTGCCAGCACCGGGACAGCTAATGAAAAACTGTTTTTT. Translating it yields CASTGTANEKLFF.

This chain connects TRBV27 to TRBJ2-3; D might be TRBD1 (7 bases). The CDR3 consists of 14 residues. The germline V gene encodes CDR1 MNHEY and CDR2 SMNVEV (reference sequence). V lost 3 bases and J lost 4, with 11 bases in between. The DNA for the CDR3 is TGTGCCAGCAGTTTGGAGGGGGCGGCAGATACGCAGTATTTT. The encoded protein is CASSLEGAADTQYF.

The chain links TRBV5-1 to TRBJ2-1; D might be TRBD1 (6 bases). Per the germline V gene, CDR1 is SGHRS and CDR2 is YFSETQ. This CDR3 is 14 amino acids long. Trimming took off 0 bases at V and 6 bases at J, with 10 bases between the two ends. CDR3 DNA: TGCGCCAGCAGCTTGGGGGGGCCGAGCAATGAGCAGTTCTTC. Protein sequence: CASSLGGPSNEQFF.

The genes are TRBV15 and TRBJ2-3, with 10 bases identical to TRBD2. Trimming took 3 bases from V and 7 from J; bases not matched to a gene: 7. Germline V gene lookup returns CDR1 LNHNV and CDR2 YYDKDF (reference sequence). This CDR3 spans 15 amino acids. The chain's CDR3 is CATSREREGLYTQYF. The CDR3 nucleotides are TGTGCCACCAGCAGGGAGCGGGAGGGCTTATATACGCAGTATTTT.

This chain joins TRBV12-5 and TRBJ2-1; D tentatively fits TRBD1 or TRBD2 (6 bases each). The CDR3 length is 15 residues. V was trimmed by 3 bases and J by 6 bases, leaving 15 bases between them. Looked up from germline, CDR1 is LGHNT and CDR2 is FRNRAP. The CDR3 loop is CASGLGAEGGNEQFF. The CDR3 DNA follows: TGTGCTAGTGGTTTAGGGGCGGAGGGGGGCAATGAGCAGTTCTTC.

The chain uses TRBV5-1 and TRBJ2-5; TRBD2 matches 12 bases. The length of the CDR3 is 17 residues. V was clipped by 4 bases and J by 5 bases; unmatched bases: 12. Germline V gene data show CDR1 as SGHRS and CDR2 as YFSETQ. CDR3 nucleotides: TGCGCCAGCAGCCGGCGACTAGCGGGAGCCCCCGGGGAGACCCAGTACTTC. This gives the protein CASSRRLAGAPGETQYF.

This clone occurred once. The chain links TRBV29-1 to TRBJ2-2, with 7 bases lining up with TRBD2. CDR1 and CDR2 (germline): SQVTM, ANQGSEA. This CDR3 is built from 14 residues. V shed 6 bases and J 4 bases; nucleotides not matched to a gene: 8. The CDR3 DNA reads TGCAGCGTCCGGGGGGAGTGGGGCACCGGGGAGCTGTTTTTT. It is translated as CSVRGEWGTGELFF.

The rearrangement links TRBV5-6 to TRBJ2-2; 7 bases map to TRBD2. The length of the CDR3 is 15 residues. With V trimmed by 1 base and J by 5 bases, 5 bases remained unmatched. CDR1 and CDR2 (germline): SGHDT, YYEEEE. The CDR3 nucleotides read TGTGCCAGCAGCTTGTATCTGGGAGGGACCGGGGAGCTGTTTTTT. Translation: CASSLYLGGTGELFF.

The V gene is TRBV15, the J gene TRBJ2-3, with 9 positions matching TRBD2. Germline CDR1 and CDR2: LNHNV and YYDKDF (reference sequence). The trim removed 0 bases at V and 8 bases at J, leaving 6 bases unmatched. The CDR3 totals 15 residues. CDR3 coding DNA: TGTGCCACCAGCAGAGAGCGGGAGGGCCTAGGTACGCAGTATTTT. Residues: CATSREREGLGTQYF.

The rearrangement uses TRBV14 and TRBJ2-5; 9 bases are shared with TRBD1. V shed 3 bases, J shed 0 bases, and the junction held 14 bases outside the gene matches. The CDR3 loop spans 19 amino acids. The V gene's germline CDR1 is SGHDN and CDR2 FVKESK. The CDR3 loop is CASSHRKVGTGMYQETQYF. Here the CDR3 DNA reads TGTGCCAGCAGCCATAGAAAAGTCGGGACAGGGATGTACCAAGAGACCCAGTACTTC.

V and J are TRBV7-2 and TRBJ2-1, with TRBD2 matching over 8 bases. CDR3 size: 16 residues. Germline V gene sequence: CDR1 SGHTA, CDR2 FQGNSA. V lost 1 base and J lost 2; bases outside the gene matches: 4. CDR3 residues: CASSLGPREAYNEQFF. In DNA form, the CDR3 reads TGTGCCAGCAGCTTAGGTCCGCGGGAGGCCTACAATGAGCAGTTCTTC.